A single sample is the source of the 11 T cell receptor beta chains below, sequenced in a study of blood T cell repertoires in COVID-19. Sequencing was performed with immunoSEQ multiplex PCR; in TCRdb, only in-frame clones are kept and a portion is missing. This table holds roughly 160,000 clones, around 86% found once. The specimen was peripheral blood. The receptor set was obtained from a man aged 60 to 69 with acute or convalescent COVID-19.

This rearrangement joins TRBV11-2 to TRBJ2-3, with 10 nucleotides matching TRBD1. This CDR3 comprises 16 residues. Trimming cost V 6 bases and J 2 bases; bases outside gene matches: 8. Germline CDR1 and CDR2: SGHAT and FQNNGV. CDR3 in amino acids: CASSLRDRGFTDTQYF. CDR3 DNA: TGTGCCAGCAGTCTACGGGACAGGGGTTTCACAGATACGCAGTATTTT.

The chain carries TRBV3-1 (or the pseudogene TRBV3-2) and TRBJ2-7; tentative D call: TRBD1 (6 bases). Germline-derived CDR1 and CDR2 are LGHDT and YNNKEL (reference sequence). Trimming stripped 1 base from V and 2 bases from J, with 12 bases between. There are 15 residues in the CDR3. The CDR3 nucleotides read TGTGCCAGCAGCCAAGTTCAGGGGTTGCCCTACGAGCAGTACTTC. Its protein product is CASSQVQGLPYEQYF.

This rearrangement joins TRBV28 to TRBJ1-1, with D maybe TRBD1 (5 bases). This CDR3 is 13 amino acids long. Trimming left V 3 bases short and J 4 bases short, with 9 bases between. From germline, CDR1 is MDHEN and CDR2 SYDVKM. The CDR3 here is CASSFGQGTEAFF. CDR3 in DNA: TGTGCCAGCAGTTTCGGCCAGGGCACTGAAGCTTTCTTT.

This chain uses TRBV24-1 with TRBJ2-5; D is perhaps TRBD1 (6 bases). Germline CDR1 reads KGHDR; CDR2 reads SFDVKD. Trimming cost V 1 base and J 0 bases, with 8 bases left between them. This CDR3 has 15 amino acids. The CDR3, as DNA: TGTGCCACCAGTGATTTAGGGACAAACCAAGAGACCCAGTACTTC. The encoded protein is CATSDLGTNQETQYF.

The CDR3 is CASSLEGRVTEQYF. CDR3 DNA sequence: TGTGCCAGCAGCTTAGAGGGCAGGGTCACCGAGCAGTACTTC. This chain connects TRBV11-3 to TRBJ2-7; D is perhaps TRBD1 (5 bases). Germline values: CDR1 SGHNT, CDR2 YENEEA. The CDR3 is 14 amino acids. Trimming cost V 0 bases and J 6 bases, with 12 bases left between them.

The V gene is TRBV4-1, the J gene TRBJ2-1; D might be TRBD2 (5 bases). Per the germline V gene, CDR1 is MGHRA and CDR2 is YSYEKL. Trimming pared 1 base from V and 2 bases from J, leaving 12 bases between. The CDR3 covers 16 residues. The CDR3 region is CASSQVGGAAYNEQFF. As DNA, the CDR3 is TGCGCCAGCAGCCAAGTGGGTGGAGCGGCCTACAATGAGCAGTTCTTC.

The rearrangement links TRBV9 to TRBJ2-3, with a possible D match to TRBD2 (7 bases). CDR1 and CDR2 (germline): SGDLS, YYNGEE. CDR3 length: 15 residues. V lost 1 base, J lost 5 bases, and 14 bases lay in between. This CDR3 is CASSVSGRGGDTQYF. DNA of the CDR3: TGTGCCAGCAGCGTATCCGGTAGGGGGGGAGATACGCAGTATTTT.

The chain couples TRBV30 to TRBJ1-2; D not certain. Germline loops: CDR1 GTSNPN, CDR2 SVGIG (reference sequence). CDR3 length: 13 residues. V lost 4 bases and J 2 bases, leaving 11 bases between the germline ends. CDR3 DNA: TGTGCCTGGAAGGAGGCTGCAAACTATGGCTACACCTTC. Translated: CAWKEAANYGYTF.

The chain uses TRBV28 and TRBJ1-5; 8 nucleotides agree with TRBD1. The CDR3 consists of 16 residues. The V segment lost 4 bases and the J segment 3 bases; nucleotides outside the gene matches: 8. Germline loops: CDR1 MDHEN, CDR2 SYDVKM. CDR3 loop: CASSSTPGGPNQPQHF. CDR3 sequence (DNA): TGTGCCAGCAGTTCAACCCCAGGGGGCCCCAATCAGCCCCAGCATTTT.

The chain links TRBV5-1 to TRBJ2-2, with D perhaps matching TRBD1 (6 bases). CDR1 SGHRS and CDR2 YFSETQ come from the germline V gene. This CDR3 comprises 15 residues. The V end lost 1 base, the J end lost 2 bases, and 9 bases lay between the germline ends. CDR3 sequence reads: CASSLLGQNTGELFF. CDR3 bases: TGCGCCAGCAGCTTGTTGGGACAAAACACCGGGGAGCTGTTTTTT.

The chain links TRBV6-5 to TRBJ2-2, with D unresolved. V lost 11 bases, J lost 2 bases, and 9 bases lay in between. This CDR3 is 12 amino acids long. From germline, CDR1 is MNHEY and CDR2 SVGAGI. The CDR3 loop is CAGPINTGELFF. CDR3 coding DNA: TGTGCCGGCCCGATTAACACCGGGGAGCTGTTTTTT.